The present T cell receptor (beta chain) was sequenced within a study of blood T cell repertoires in COVID-19. Study-wide background: Samples came from the United States, Italy and Spain, spanning acute and convalescent COVID-19. Sources were T cells, B-cell-depleted T cells, or PBMCs; the material itself was cDNA or gDNA.

Libraries were prepared by immunoSEQ multiplex PCR; TCRdb keeps only in-frame clonotypes and omits some of them. The table includes 60,000 or so clones, more than 80% detected once. The CDR3 covers 13 residues. Trimming took off 0 bases at V and 1 base at J, with 4 bases between the two ends. Germline-derived CDR1 and CDR2 are SGHNT and YYREEE (reference sequence). The sequenced sample was peripheral blood. The chain couples TRBV5-4 to TRBJ1-1; no clear D gene. The TCR comes from a human donor with active COVID-19. The donor label of this sample is uncertain. CDR3 residues: CASSLDQNTEAFF. As DNA, the CDR3 is TGTGCCAGCAGCTTGGATCAGAACACTGAAGCTTTCTTT.